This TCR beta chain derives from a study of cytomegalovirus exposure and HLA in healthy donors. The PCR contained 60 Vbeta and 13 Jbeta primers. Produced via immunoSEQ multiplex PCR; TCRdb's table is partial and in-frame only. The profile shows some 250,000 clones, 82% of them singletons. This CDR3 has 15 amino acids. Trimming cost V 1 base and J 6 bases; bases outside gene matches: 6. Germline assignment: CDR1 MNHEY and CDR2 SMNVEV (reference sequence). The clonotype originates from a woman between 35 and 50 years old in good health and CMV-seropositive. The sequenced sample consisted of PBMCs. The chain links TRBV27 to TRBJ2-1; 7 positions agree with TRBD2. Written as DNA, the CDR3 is TGTGCCAGCAGTTTATGGGCTAGCGGAGTCAATGAGCAGTTCTTC. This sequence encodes CASSLWASGVNEQFF.